The clone carrying this TCR beta chain showed up many times. Its target is not known. This sample is drawn from a study of T cell repertoires in cytomegalovirus infection. Study results and caveats: The cumulative frequency of public TCR beta families identified carriers of CMV plus the relevant HLA.

From the reads, TCRdb called clonotypes with MiXCR, one entry per CDR3 protein. The sample has under 95,000 distinct CDR3 sequences; over 3.5% are singletons. V was pared by 4 bases and J by 1 base, with 9 bases of the junction left unmatched. CDR1 SGHDN and CDR2 FVKESK come from the germline V gene. The CDR3 runs to 19 residues. This chain links TRBV14 with TRBJ2-1; 14 bases are shared with TRBD2. This TCR was sampled from a human donor in good health (CMV status not recorded). Some clones in this sample may be carry-over from other donors' samples. The sequenced material came from PBMCs. DNA for the CDR3: TGTGCCAGCAGCCTGGGACTAGCGGGAGCTGGGTTATCCTACAATGAGCAGTTCTTC. It translates to CASSLGLAGAGLSYNEQFF. The full variable domain, with the rest looked up from reference TRBV14 and TRBJ2-1, is EAGVTQFPSHSVIEKGQTVTLRCDPISGHDNLYWYRRVMGKEIKFLLHFVKESKQDESGMPNNRFLAERTGGTYSTLKVQPAELEDSGVYFCASSLGLAGAGLSYNEQFFGPGTRLTVL.